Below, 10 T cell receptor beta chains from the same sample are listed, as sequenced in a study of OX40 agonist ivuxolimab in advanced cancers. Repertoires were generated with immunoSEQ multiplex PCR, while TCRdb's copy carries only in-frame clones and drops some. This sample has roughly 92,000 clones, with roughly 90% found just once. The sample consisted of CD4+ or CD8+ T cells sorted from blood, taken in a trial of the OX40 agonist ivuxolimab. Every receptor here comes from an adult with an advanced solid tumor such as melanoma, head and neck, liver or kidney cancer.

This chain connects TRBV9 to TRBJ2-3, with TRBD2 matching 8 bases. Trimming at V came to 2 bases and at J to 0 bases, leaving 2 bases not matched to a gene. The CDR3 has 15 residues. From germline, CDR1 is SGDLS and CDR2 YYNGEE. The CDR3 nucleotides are TGTGCCAGCAGCGTGAGCGGGAGTAGCACAGATACGCAGTATTTT. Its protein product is CASSVSGSSTDTQYF.

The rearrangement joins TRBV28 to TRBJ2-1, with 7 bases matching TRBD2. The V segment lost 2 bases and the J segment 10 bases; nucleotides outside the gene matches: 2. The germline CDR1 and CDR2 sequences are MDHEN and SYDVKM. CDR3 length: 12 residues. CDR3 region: CASSLLLAEQFF. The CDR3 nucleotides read TGTGCCAGCAGTTTACTACTAGCGGAGCAGTTCTTC. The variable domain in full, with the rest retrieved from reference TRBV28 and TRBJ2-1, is DVKVTQSSRYLVKRTGEKVFLECVQDMDHENMFWYRQDPGLGLRLIYFSYDVKMKEKGDIPEGYSVSREKKERFSLILESASTNQTSMYLCASSLLLAEQFFGPGTRLTVL.

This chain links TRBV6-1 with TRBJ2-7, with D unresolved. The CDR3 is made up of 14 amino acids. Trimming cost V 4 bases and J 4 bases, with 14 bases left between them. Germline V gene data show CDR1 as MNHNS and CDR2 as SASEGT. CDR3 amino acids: CASSVSGTWYEQYF. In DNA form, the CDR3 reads TGTGCCAGCAGTGTTTCAGGAACTTGGTACGAGCAGTACTTC.

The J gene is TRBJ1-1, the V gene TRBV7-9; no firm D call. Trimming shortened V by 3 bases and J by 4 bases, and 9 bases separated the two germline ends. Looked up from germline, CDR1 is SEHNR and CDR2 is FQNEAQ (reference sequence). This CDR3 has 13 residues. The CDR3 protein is CASSFTPTTEAFF. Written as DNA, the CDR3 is TGTGCCAGCAGCTTTACCCCCACCACTGAAGCTTTCTTT.

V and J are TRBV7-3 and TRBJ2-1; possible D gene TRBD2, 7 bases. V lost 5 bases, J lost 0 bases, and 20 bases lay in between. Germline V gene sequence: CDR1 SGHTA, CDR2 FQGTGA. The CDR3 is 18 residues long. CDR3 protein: CASSGKGGTDSSYNEQFF. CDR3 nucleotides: TGTGCCAGCAGCGGAAAGGGGGGGACGGACAGCTCCTACAATGAGCAGTTCTTC.

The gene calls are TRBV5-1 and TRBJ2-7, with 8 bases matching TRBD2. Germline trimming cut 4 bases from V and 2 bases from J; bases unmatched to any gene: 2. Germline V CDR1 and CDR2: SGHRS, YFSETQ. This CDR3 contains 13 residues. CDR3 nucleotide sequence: TGCGCCAGCAGCCAAGCGGGGGCCTACGAGCAGTACTTC. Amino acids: CASSQAGAYEQYF.

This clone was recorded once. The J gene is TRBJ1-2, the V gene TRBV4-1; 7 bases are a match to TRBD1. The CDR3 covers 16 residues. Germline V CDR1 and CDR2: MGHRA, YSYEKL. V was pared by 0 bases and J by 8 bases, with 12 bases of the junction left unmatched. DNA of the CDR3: TGCGCCAGCAGCCAAGATACTACAGGGGCAGGTCGGGGCTACACCTTC. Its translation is CASSQDTTGAGRGYTF.

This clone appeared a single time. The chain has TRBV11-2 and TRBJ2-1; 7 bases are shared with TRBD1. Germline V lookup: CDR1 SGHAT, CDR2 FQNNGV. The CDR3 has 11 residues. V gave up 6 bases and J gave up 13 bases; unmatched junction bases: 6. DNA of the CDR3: TGTGCCAGCAGACTATCAGGGGGTCAGTTCTTC. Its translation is CASRLSGGQFF.

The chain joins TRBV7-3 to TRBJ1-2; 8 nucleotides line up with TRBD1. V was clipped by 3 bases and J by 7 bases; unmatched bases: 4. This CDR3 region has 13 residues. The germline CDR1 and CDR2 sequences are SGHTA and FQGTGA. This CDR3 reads CASSLDREAGYTF. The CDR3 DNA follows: TGTGCCAGCAGCTTGGACAGGGAAGCTGGCTACACCTTC.

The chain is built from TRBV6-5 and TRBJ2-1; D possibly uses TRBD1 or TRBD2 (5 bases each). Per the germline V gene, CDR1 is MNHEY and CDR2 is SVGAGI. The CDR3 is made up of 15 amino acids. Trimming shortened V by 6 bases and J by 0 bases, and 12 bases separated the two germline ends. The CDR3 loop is CASRGRDHSYNEQFF. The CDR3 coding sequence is TGTGCCAGCAGAGGTCGGGACCACTCCTACAATGAGCAGTTCTTC.